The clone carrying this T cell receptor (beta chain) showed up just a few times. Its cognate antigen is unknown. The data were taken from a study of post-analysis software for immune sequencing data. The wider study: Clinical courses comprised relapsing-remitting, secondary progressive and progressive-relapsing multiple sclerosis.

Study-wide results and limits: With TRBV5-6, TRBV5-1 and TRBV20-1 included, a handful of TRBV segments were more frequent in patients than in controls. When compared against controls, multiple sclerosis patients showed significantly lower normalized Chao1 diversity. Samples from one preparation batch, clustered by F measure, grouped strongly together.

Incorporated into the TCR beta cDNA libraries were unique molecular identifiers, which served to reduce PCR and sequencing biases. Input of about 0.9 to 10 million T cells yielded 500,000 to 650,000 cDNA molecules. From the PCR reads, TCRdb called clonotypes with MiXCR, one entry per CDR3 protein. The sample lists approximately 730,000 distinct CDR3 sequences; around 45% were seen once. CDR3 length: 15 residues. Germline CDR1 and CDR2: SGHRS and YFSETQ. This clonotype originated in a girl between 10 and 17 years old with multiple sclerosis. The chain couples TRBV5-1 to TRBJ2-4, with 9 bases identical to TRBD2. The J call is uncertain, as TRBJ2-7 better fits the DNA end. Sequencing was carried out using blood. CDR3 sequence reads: CASSLETSGPHEQYF. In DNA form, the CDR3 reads TGCGCCAGCAGCTTGGAGACTAGCGGACCTCACGAGCAGTACTTC.